These 24 T cell receptor beta chains were all obtained from the same sample, sequenced in a study of identical twins. TCRdb used MiXCR to reprocess the 5' RACE reads, holding one entry per CDR3 protein. There are 500,000 to 650,000 distinct CDR3 sequences in the sample; about 22% occur only once, and around 0.48% lies in the top ten. The same data also contributed to another study, on yellow fever vaccine responses in identical twins.

Sequencing was performed on CD4+ T cells sorted from blood. The receptor set was obtained from a woman aged 18 to 35 in good health.

This clonotype showed up just a few times. CDR3 sequence (DNA): TGTGCCACCAGCAGAGATGAACTAGCGGAAACCTACAATGAGCAGTTCTTC. As protein: CATSRDELAETYNEQFF. The chain recombines TRBV15 with TRBJ2-1, with TRBD2 matching 8 bases. V was pared by 0 bases and J by 2 bases, with 6 bases of the junction left unmatched. This CDR3 spans 17 amino acids. The germline gives CDR1 LNHNV, CDR2 YYDKDF (reference sequence). Full variable domain (missing parts from reference TRBV15 and TRBJ2-1): DAMVIQNPRYQVTQFGKPVTLSCSQTLNHNVMYWYQQKSSQAPKLLFHYYDKDFNNEADTPDNFQSRRPNTSFCFLDIRSPGLGDTAMYLCATSRDELAETYNEQFFGPGTRLTVL.

This clonotype has more than one count but fewer than ten. The chain employs TRBV29-1 and TRBJ2-3; 10 bases fit TRBD1. In germline, CDR1 is SQVTM, CDR2 ANQGSEA. The V segment lost 4 bases and the J segment 9 bases; nucleotides outside the gene matches: 7. This CDR3 has 13 residues. Here the CDR3 DNA reads TGCAGCGTTGTTGGCGGGACAGGGGACACGCAGTATTTT. This codes for CSVVGGTGDTQYF.

The chain uses TRBV2 and TRBJ2-1, with TRBD1 matching over 8 bases. In germline, CDR1 is SNHLY, CDR2 FYNNEI. The J segment lost 0 bases and the V segment lost 3 bases, leaving 10 bases of the junction unmatched. CDR3 length: 18 residues. The CDR3 is CASSEEFGQGNSYNEQFF. The CDR3 bases are TGTGCCAGCAGTGAGGAGTTTGGACAGGGCAACTCCTACAATGAGCAGTTCTTC.

The chain uses TRBV20-1 and TRBJ2-7, with D possibly matching TRBD1 (6 bases). CDR3 length: 12 amino acids. V was trimmed by 3 bases and J by 13 bases, leaving 19 bases between them. The germline V gene encodes CDR1 DFQATT and CDR2 SNEGSKA (reference sequence). This CDR3 is CSARAVTGHPYV. DNA of the CDR3: TGCAGTGCTAGGGCCGTAACGGGACACCCCTACGTC.

This clonotype came up a few times. The V call is TRBV5-5, the J call TRBJ2-4; the D is unclear. CDR1 is SGHKS, CDR2 YYEKEE, per germline (reference sequence). V was pared by 1 base and J by 0 bases, with 5 bases between. The CDR3 sequence is 14 residues long. CDR3 sequence (DNA): TGTGCCAGCAGCTTGACCCTAGCCAAAAACATTCAGTACTTC. This codes for CASSLTLAKNIQYF.

The V gene is TRBV5-1, the J gene TRBJ2-2; the D gene is possibly TRBD1 (6 bases). The germline CDR1 and CDR2 sequences are SGHRS and YFSETQ. The CDR3 spans 16 residues. Trimming took off 2 bases at V and 1 base at J, with 12 bases between the two ends. The CDR3 reads CASSFTGTQNTGELFF. The CDR3 DNA sequence: TGCGCCAGCAGCTTTACGGGGACACAGAACACCGGGGAGCTGTTTTTT.

This rearrangement joins TRBV10-3 to TRBJ2-7, with 7 bases fitting TRBD1. Per the germline V gene, CDR1 is ENHRY and CDR2 is SYGVKD. This CDR3 region has 13 residues. The trim removed 3 bases at V and 2 bases at J, leaving 1 base unmatched. In DNA, the CDR3 is TGTGCCATCAGTGAAACAGGGGCCTACGAGCAGTACGTC. Translated: CAISETGAYEQYV.

This clonotype was found once. One junction end does not reproduce the germline sequence, and a read error may be involved. In DNA, the CDR3 is TGTGCCAGCAGGGAAGCTAGCGTCCAGGCAGATACGCAGTATTTT. It specifies CASREASVQADTQYF. The chain joins TRBV6-1 to TRBJ2-3; tentative D call: TRBD2 (6 bases). The CDR3 has 15 amino acids. The germline gives CDR1 MNHNS, CDR2 SASEGT.

This chain joins TRBV28 and TRBJ1-5; no definite D call. Between the trimmed V and J ends, which lost 6 bases and 5 bases, there was a span of 5 bases. The CDR3 runs to 11 residues. The germline V gene has CDR1 MDHEN and CDR2 SYDVKM. CDR3 nucleotide sequence: TGTGCCAGCAGCTCAGATCAGCCCCAGCATTTT. Translation: CASSSDQPQHF.

V is TRBV6-6 and J is TRBJ2-3, with D uncertain. This CDR3 is 12 amino acids long. V lost 6 bases and J lost 6, with 10 bases in between. The germline gives CDR1 MNHNY, CDR2 SVGAGI (reference sequence). The CDR3 sequence is CASSIQWDTQYF. The CDR3 region has the DNA TGTGCCAGCAGCATCCAGTGGGATACGCAGTATTTT.

This clonotype has more than one count but fewer than ten. The chain joins TRBV4-2 to TRBJ2-1; 9 bases are shared with TRBD1. J lost 0 bases, V lost 2 bases, and 2 bases had no gene match. CDR1 LGHNA and CDR2 YNFKEQ come from the germline V gene. The CDR3 contains 16 residues. The CDR3 sequence: CASSQKQGASYNEQFF. DNA of the CDR3: TGTGCCAGCAGCCAAAAACAGGGGGCCTCCTACAATGAGCAGTTCTTC.

This clonotype was seen a few times. The chain has TRBV2 and TRBJ2-7; D is possibly TRBD2 (6 bases). Deletions cut 4 bases from V and 3 bases from J, with 16 bases between. CDR3 length equals 15 residues. Germline V gene data show CDR1 as SNHLY and CDR2 as FYNNEI. CDR3 bases: TGTGCCAGCAGTGCCGCCCGGGCGGGGTTCTACGAGCAGTACTTC. Translating it yields CASSAARAGFYEQYF.

This clonotype was seen a few times. The V gene is TRBV20-1, the J gene TRBJ2-7, with TRBD1 identical over 9 bases. This CDR3 region has 12 residues. The V and J ends lost 5 bases and 7 bases, in that order; junction bases with no gene match: 6. Germline CDR1 reads DFQATT; CDR2 reads SNEGSKA (reference sequence). The CDR3 region has the DNA TGCAGTGCTTGGGGACAGGGTGAAGAGCAGTACTTC. Translation: CSAWGQGEEQYF.

To note about this clonotype: Given the absence of the conserved phenylalanine or tryptophan at the CDR3 end, a read error is likely. The V gene is TRBV12-3 or TRBV12-4, the J gene TRBJ2-1; TRBD2 matches at 13 bases. The CDR3 contains 15 residues. J was trimmed by 10 bases and V by 6 bases; bases with no gene match: 9. The CDR3, as DNA: TGTGCCAGCAGACCAGGACTAGCGGGAGCCGGAGAGCAGTTCTCC. Its protein product is CASRPGLAGAGEQFS.

This clonotype turned up a few times. The V call is TRBV14, the J call TRBJ2-5; 12 bases line up with TRBD2. The CDR3 covers 14 residues. Unmatched junction bases numbered 2, after V lost 4 bases and J lost 5 bases. Germline lookup yields CDR1 SGHDN and CDR2 FVKESK. The CDR3 loop reads CASSRLAGAETQYF. The CDR3 DNA sequence: TGTGCCAGCAGCCGACTAGCGGGAGCCGAGACCCAGTACTTC.

This clonotype showed up just once. This chain joins TRBV9 and TRBJ2-1; no definite D call. Germline loops: CDR1 SGDLS, CDR2 YYNGEE. Trimming left V 2 bases short and J 3 bases short, with 9 bases between. The CDR3 totals 14 residues. The CDR3 spells CASSVAGDYNEQFF. The DNA of the CDR3 is TGTGCCAGCAGCGTGGCAGGTGACTACAATGAGCAGTTCTTC. The full variable domain, completed using reference TRBV9 and TRBJ2-1, is DSGVTQTPKHLITATGQRVTLRCSPRSGDLSVYWYQQSLDQGLQFLIQYYNGEERAKGNILERFSAQQFPDLHSELNLSSLELGDSALYFCASSVAGDYNEQFFGPGTRLTVL.

This clonotype was detected a few times. This chain uses TRBV3-1 with TRBJ1-1, with D maybe TRBD1 (5 bases). This CDR3 contains 12 residues. CDR1 is LGHDT, CDR2 YNNKEL, per germline (reference sequence). Trimming shortened V by 4 bases and J by 11 bases, and 14 bases separated the two germline ends. The CDR3 nucleotides read TGTGCCAGCAGCCCAGAGGGGAATGAGGCTTTCTTT. Its protein product is CASSPEGNEAFF.

This chain links TRBV28 with TRBJ2-1; TRBD2 aligns across 10 bases. The germline CDR1 and CDR2 sequences are MDHEN and SYDVKM. The CDR3 spans 16 residues. Trimming cost V 3 bases and J 3 bases; bases outside gene matches: 5. CDR3 DNA: TGTGCCAGCAGTTTTCGAGCGGGGGGGTACTACAATGAGCAGTTCTTC. Its protein is CASSFRAGGYYNEQFF.

This clonotype turned up a few times. The chain combines TRBV20-1 with TRBJ1-1; no definite D call. Germline V gene sequence: CDR1 DFQATT, CDR2 SNEGSKA (reference sequence). The germline V and J ends were trimmed by 6 bases and 1 base, with 12 bases remaining between them. The CDR3 sequence is 13 residues long. CDR3 nucleotides: TGCAGTGCCTTGACGGGGAAGAACACTGAAGCTTTCTTT. It yields the protein CSALTGKNTEAFF.

The gene calls are TRBV7-8 and TRBJ1-1; TRBD1 matches at 7 bases. The germline gives CDR1 SGHVS, CDR2 FQNEAQ. CDR3 length: 14 amino acids. Trimming at V came to 4 bases and at J to 4 bases, leaving 6 bases not matched to a gene. CDR3 sequence (DNA): TGTGCCAGCAGCTATTCAGGGGGGGCCACTGAAGCTTTCTTT. It is translated as CASSYSGGATEAFF.

The chain carries TRBV4-1 and TRBJ1-4; D might be TRBD1 (5 bases). CDR3 length: 14 amino acids. CDR1 and CDR2 (germline): MGHRA, YSYEKL. Between the trimmed V and J ends, which lost 1 base and 8 bases, there was a span of 11 bases. The CDR3 region has the DNA TGCGCCAGCAGCCAAGGCAGGGTGGGAGAAAAACTGTTTTTT. It codes for CASSQGRVGEKLFF.

The J gene is TRBJ2-1, the V gene TRBV5-1, with D maybe TRBD1 (5 bases). V dropped 0 bases and J dropped 4 bases, with 11 bases sitting between them. CDR3 size: 15 residues. CDR1 is SGHRS, CDR2 YFSETQ, per germline. The DNA of the CDR3 is TGCGCCAGCAGCTTGGAGGGGAACAGATACAATGAGCAGTTCTTC. Its translation: CASSLEGNRYNEQFF.

In its sample, this clonotype was seen many times. This sequence joins TRBV20-1 and TRBJ2-5; D possibly corresponds to TRBD1 (6 bases). The CDR3 consists of 12 residues. The V end lost 5 bases, the J end lost 4 bases, and 11 bases lay between the germline ends. The germline V gene encodes CDR1 DFQATT and CDR2 SNEGSKA (reference sequence). Written as DNA, the CDR3 is TGCAGTGCTGCGGACAGCAGAGAGACCCAGTACTTC. Its protein product is CSAADSRETQYF.

This clonotype has a handful of counts. The V and J genes are TRBV7-2 and TRBJ2-2; TRBD1 aligns across 7 bases. J gave up 6 bases and V 6 bases, and 1 base lay outside the gene matches. This CDR3 region has 12 residues. Per the germline V gene, CDR1 is SGHTA and CDR2 is FQGNSA. Written as DNA, the CDR3 is TGTGCCAGCAGGACAGGGCCCGGGGAGCTGTTTTTT. It codes for CASRTGPGELFF. The whole variable domain, filled in from reference TRBV7-2 and TRBJ2-2, reads GAGVSQSPSNKVTEKGKDVELRCDPISGHTALYWYRQSLGQGLEFLIYFQGNSAPDKSGLPSDRFSAERTGGSVSTLTIQRTQQEDSAVYLCASRTGPGELFFGEGSRLTVL.